This T cell receptor beta chain was sequenced in a study of cytomegalovirus exposure and HLA in healthy donors. CDR1 SGHKS and CDR2 YYEKEE come from the germline V gene (reference sequence). Trimming shortened V by 4 bases and J by 3 bases, and 16 bases separated the two germline ends. CDR3 length equals 15 residues. Concerning this clone: Antigen: not known.

The PCR was carried out with 60 Vbeta primers and 13 Jbeta primers. Under the authors' procedure: Roughly 12 million shared chains were among around 80 million unique TCR beta chains counted in a later analysis. Only in-frame clones appear in the TCRdb table, and some are missing; sequencing was by immunoSEQ multiplex PCR. V and J calls and clone size follow that table, whereas D and trimming were derived from the DNA. The profile shows fewer than 250,000 clones, around 67% of them singletons. Study results and caveats: Indistinguishable V segments such as TRBV6-2 and TRBV6-3 were excluded. In an earlier analysis, about 87% or about 30%: the productive usage of most TCR beta V segments.

Sequenced input: PBMCs. The J gene is TRBJ1-2, the V gene TRBV5-5; D unresolved. The clonotype was recovered from a woman between 25 and 40 years old in good health and CMV-seropositive. The CDR3 sequence is CASSLGPLGDYGYTF. Written as DNA, the CDR3 is TGTGCCAGCAGCCTCGGGCCCCTGGGAGACTATGGCTACACCTTC.